The entry below gives a single TCR beta chain sequence along with its context. Every bulk PBMC sample received the same 350 ng of DNA. Clones were read by immunoSEQ multiplex PCR, and TCRdb kept only the in-frame ones, dropping some. The data hold more than 8,500 clones, with around 86% observed a single time. This sample was taken from a study of blood T cell dynamics during melanoma immunotherapy. On the study more broadly: Patients with metastatic melanoma got pembrolizumab or nivolumab-ipilimumab as first-line care.

Stated time point: pre-treatment baseline. Disease control meant complete response, partial response or stable disease at 12 weeks. From germline, CDR1 is SGHTA and CDR2 FQGTGA. The length of the CDR3 is 16 residues. V dropped 3 bases and J dropped 8; count of bases not matched to a gene: 8. This specimen consisted of blood, obtained from a patient treated with checkpoint blockade. The J gene is TRBJ2-1, the V gene TRBV7-3; 12 nucleotides agree with TRBD2. This sequence originates from a human donor with melanoma. CDR3 nucleotide sequence: TGTGCCAGCAGCTTCCAGCCGGGACTAGCGGGTGATGAGCAGTTCTTC. This encodes CASSFQPGLAGDEQFF.